This T cell receptor (beta chain) was profiled in a study of tumor-infiltrating lymphocytes in primary liver carcinoma. Turning to the study itself: The patients had histopathologically diagnosed primary liver carcinoma, and their disease was treated by surgical resection. Samples yielded about 3.65 to 8 million productive TCRbeta reads, similar across tissue types. Study findings and constraints: In tumor-adjacent and tumor-blood pairs, overlap was lower than in tumor region pairs.

The investigators made TCR beta cDNA from approximately 500 ng total RNA, using a constant-region primer. Libraries covering TCR beta were generated through three nested multiplex PCR rounds (using a slightly modified ARM-PCR). With TRBV1-TRBV30 forward primers and a C-beta reverse primer, the first two PCR rounds were run for roughly 9 cycles each. A single record per CDR3 protein comes from TCRdb applying MiXCR to the multiplex PCR reads. The sample holds 300,000 to 350,000 distinct CDR3 sequences, roughly two thirds seen once. Germline DNA was also extracted, and blood RNA derived from unsorted whole blood. The CDR3 runs to 17 residues. The germline gives CDR1 MNHNY, CDR2 SVGAGI (reference sequence). V was trimmed by 2 bases and J by 1 base, leaving 17 bases between them. As to this clonotype: Its antigen is not known.

The chain is built from TRBV6-6 and TRBJ1-2; D is perhaps TRBD1 (6 bases). The sequenced sample consisted of peripheral blood. The source is a man in his forties or fifties with primary liver carcinoma and hepatitis B virus infection. Here the CDR3 reads CASSYEPGTRSNYGYTF. CDR3 nucleotides: TGTGCCAGCAGTTACGAGCCGGGGACAAGGAGTAACTATGGCTACACCTTC.